These 30 T cell receptor beta chains originate from one sample sequenced in a study of blood T cell repertoires in COVID-19. Clones were sequenced by immunoSEQ multiplex PCR, and TCRdb holds only the in-frame ones, with some missing. The sample gives about 410,000 clones, 86% of which show up once; almost 1.5% is in the top ten. Sample: peripheral blood. These receptors were taken from a woman aged 30 to 39 with active or convalescent COVID-19.

J is TRBJ2-1 and V is TRBV27, with TRBD2 matching over 9 bases. V shed 5 bases, J shed 4 bases, and the junction held 3 bases outside the gene matches. Germline CDR1 reads MNHEY; CDR2 reads SMNVEV (reference sequence). The CDR3 consists of 14 residues. The CDR3 sequence: CASSGTSPYNEQFF. CDR3 DNA sequence: TGTGCCAGCAGTGGGACTAGCCCTTACAATGAGCAGTTCTTC.

Written as DNA, the CDR3 is TGTGCCAGTAGGGGGGGGCGGAATGAGCAGTTCTTC. It encodes CASRGGRNEQFF. V usage is TRBV19 and J usage is TRBJ2-1; D is perhaps TRBD2 (7 bases). Trimming cost V 6 bases and J 7 bases, with 10 bases left between them. The CDR3 has 12 residues. CDR1 and CDR2 (germline): LNHDA, SQIVND (reference sequence).

In DNA, the CDR3 is TGTGCCAGCAGTTTATTTGGTGAGAATACGCAGTATTTT. It encodes CASSLFGENTQYF. This chain joins TRBV27 and TRBJ2-3; D unclear. CDR1 and CDR2 (germline): MNHEY, SMNVEV (reference sequence). V lost 1 base and J lost 7, with 9 bases in between. The CDR3 has 13 residues.

About this clone: Other DNA sequences in this sample translate to the same CDR3. The chain recombines TRBV5-1 with TRBJ1-1; D uncertain. Germline assignment: CDR1 SGHRS and CDR2 YFSETQ. Trimming pared 4 bases from V and 1 base from J, leaving 8 bases between. CDR3 length equals 13 residues. The CDR3 loop is CASSPTQNTEAFF. CDR3 DNA sequence: TGCGCCAGCAGCCCAACACAGAACACTGAAGCTTTCTTT.

The chain's CDR3 is CASSWSTGVDTEAFF. Written as DNA, the CDR3 is TGTGCCAGCAGCTGGTCTACAGGGGTCGACACTGAAGCTTTCTTT. This chain uses TRBV7-8 with TRBJ1-1, with 7 positions matching TRBD1. Germline CDR1 and CDR2: SGHVS and FQNEAQ. The ends lost 4 bases at V and 3 bases at J; junction bases unmatched: 8. The CDR3 spans 15 residues.

The gene calls are TRBV6-5 and TRBJ1-2; TRBD1 matches at 8 bases. Germline trimming cut 2 bases from V and 1 base from J; bases unmatched to any gene: 6. CDR3 length equals 16 residues. Germline lookup yields CDR1 MNHEY and CDR2 SVGAGI. The CDR3 is CASSYRQGNGNYGYTF. In DNA, the CDR3 is TGTGCCAGCAGTTACCGACAGGGGAATGGTAACTATGGCTACACCTTC.

The CDR3: CASSNPTRITGELFF. The CDR3 DNA reads TGTGCCAGTAGTAATCCGACACGGATCACCGGGGAGCTGTTTTTT. V and J are TRBV19 and TRBJ2-2; D gene uncertain. The V end lost 4 bases, the J end lost 4 bases, and 13 bases lay between the germline ends. CDR3 length: 15 residues. Germline CDR1 is LNHDA and CDR2 is SQIVND (reference sequence).

The V call is TRBV12-5, the J call TRBJ2-2; the match to TRBD2 covers 10 bases. This CDR3 contains 17 residues. The junction had 9 bases not matched to a gene; V was cut back by 2 bases and J by 6 bases. Germline assignment: CDR1 LGHNT and CDR2 FRNRAP. CDR3 amino acids: CASGLPSSGSSPGELFF. CDR3 bases: TGTGCTAGTGGTTTGCCCTCTAGCGGGAGTTCCCCCGGGGAGCTGTTTTTT.

The chain is built from TRBV2 and TRBJ2-3, with TRBD2 as a possible D gene (5 bases). Trimming shortened V by 10 bases and J by 2 bases, and 22 bases separated the two germline ends. Germline assignment: CDR1 SNHLY and CDR2 FYNNEI. The CDR3 is 16 amino acids. CDR3: CATPEGLGATTDTQYF. CDR3 in DNA: TGTGCCACCCCCGAGGGTCTGGGCGCAACCACAGATACGCAGTATTTT. Together with reference TRBV2 and TRBJ2-3, the CDR3 gives the full variable domain: EPEVTQTPSHQVTQMGQEVILRCVPISNHLYFYWYRQILGQKVEFLVSFYNNEISEKSEIFDDQFSVERPDGSNFTLKIRSTKLEDSAMYFCATPEGLGATTDTQYFGPGTRLTVL.

This clone was counted a single time. The rearrangement links TRBV10-3 to TRBJ1-2; TRBD1 aligns across 7 bases. Per germline, CDR1 ENHRY and CDR2 SYGVKD. Trimming cost V 6 bases and J 8 bases; bases outside gene matches: 9. This CDR3 is 13 amino acids long. CDR3 region: CAISLDRVTGYTF. The CDR3 DNA reads TGTGCCATCAGCCTCGACAGGGTTACCGGCTACACCTTC.

This chain links TRBV9 with TRBJ1-1; possibly TRBD1 for D (6 bases). This CDR3 has 13 residues. The V gene's germline CDR1 is SGDLS and CDR2 YYNGEE. Trimming removed 0 bases from V and 3 bases from J, with 6 bases in between. The CDR3 region has the DNA TGTGCCAGCAGCGTAGCAGGGGACACTGAAGCTTTCTTT. Its translation: CASSVAGDTEAFF.

The V call is TRBV18, the J call TRBJ1-2; TRBD1 matches 7 bases. The germline CDR1 and CDR2 sequences are KGHSH and LQKENI. This CDR3 is 15 amino acids long. V was pared by 3 bases and J by 7 bases, with 11 bases of the junction left unmatched. The CDR3 region is CASSPLPTGLSGYTF. In DNA, the CDR3 is TGTGCCAGCTCACCTCTTCCGACAGGGTTGAGTGGCTACACCTTC.

The chain combines TRBV18 with TRBJ1-1; TRBD1 agrees at 8 bases. This CDR3 is 14 amino acids long. The J segment lost 5 bases and the V segment lost 3 bases, leaving 5 bases of the junction unmatched. CDR1 and CDR2 from the germline V gene are KGHSH and LQKENI. CDR3 sequence: CASSPQTGVTEAFF. CDR3 nucleotides: TGTGCCAGCTCACCTCAGACAGGGGTTACTGAAGCTTTCTTT.

This sequence joins TRBV7-9 and TRBJ1-1; D ambiguous. Trimming took 5 bases from V and 6 from J, leaving 13 bases between them. From germline, CDR1 is SEHNR and CDR2 FQNEAQ (reference sequence). The CDR3 is 13 residues long. The CDR3: CASSPYESAEAFF. CDR3 bases: TGTGCCAGCAGCCCATATGAGTCTGCTGAAGCTTTCTTT.

This chain connects TRBV25-1 to TRBJ2-7; D is uncertain. Trimming pared 2 bases from V and 1 base from J, leaving 3 bases between. This CDR3 is built from 12 residues. Germline V gene sequence: CDR1 MGHDK, CDR2 SYGVNS. The DNA of the CDR3 is TGTGCCAGCAGTGAACTATCCTACGAGCAGTACTTC. It yields the protein CASSELSYEQYF.

The gene calls are TRBV5-6 and TRBJ1-5; D is possibly TRBD1 (6 bases). V was clipped by 6 bases and J by 3 bases, with 16 bases between them. CDR1 and CDR2 (germline): SGHDT, YYEEEE. The CDR3 is 15 residues long. In nucleotides, the CDR3 is TGTGCCAGCACCATCCGAGGGGGGGTCAATCAGCCCCAGCATTTT. Residues: CASTIRGGVNQPQHF.

The chain uses TRBV5-1 and TRBJ2-1; the D gene is possibly TRBD2 (6 bases). With 5 bases removed from V and 0 bases from J, the gap between germline ends came to 21 bases. The CDR3 totals 18 residues. In germline, CDR1 is SGHRS, CDR2 YFSETQ. The CDR3, as DNA: TGCGCCAGCAGTCCCAGGGTTGGGGGACTGAGCTCCTACAATGAGCAGTTCTTC. It yields the protein CASSPRVGGLSSYNEQFF.

This chain connects TRBV27 to TRBJ1-1; the D gene is possibly TRBD1 (6 bases). CDR3 size: 15 residues. Germline V gene lookup returns CDR1 MNHEY and CDR2 SMNVEV (reference sequence). Trimming shortened V by 6 bases and J by 7 bases, and 21 bases separated the two germline ends. CDR3 sequence reads: CASRQGKTGLGEAFF. The DNA for the CDR3 is TGTGCCAGCAGGCAAGGTAAAACAGGGTTGGGTGAAGCTTTCTTT.

V and J are TRBV7-8 and TRBJ2-7; perhaps TRBD2 as D (6 bases). V lost 2 bases and J lost 7, with 9 bases in between. The germline gives CDR1 SGHVS, CDR2 FQNEAQ. CDR3 length equals 12 residues. CDR3 nucleotides: TGTGCCAGCAGCTTATCGGGGGTGGAGCAGTACTTC. Translation: CASSLSGVEQYF.

In this sample, this clone turned up once. The chain uses TRBV5-1 and TRBJ2-3, with TRBD1 as a possible D gene (7 bases). Between the trimmed V and J ends, which lost 0 bases and 0 bases, there was a span of 17 bases. This CDR3 is 18 amino acids long. CDR1 is SGHRS, CDR2 YFSETQ, per germline. CDR3 nucleotide sequence: TGCGCCAGCAGCTTGGCCGCCCAGGGGGGACTCAGCACAGATACGCAGTATTTT. Translating gives CASSLAAQGGLSTDTQYF.

The rearrangement uses TRBV12-1 and TRBJ2-2; the D call TRBD2 from the table was never checked on the DNA. TRBV12-1 is termed a pseudogene. The CDR3 is 18 amino acids. The CDR3 DNA is TGTGCCAGCAGCTTTAAGTCTAGCGGGATTGAGAACACCGGGGAGCTGTTTTTT. It codes for CASSFKSSGIENTGELFF.

J is TRBJ1-1 and V is TRBV4-1; D remains unclear. The CDR3 is 15 residues long. The germline V and J ends were trimmed by 0 bases and 6 bases, with 14 bases remaining between them. Germline values: CDR1 MGHRA, CDR2 YSYEKL. The CDR3 coding sequence is TGCGCCAGCAGCCAAGATAGGGCGGGCCCGCCTGAAGCTTTCTTT. It is translated as CASSQDRAGPPEAFF.

CDR3 sequence reads: CASSLLAGGPPDTQYF. For the CDR3, the DNA is TGTGCCAGCAGCCTTCTAGCGGGGGGGCCGCCAGATACGCAGTATTTT. The chain uses TRBV11-2 and TRBJ2-3, with 12 positions matching TRBD2. The CDR3 runs 16 residues. Germline CDR1 reads SGHAT; CDR2 reads FQNNGV. Losses at the gene ends were 5 bases for V and 4 bases for J; bases not matched to a gene: 7.

The chain carries TRBV5-1 and TRBJ1-3; no reliable D call. The CDR3 loop spans 15 amino acids. In germline, CDR1 is SGHRS, CDR2 YFSETQ. Trimming stripped 0 bases from V and 3 bases from J, with 10 bases between. CDR3 nucleotides: TGCGCCAGCAGCTTGGACTTCGGAGGTGGAAACACCATATATTTT. Translation gives CASSLDFGGGNTIYF.

J is TRBJ2-5 and V is TRBV10-2; D possibly corresponds to TRBD1 (6 bases). This CDR3 contains 16 residues. The V gene lost 6 bases and the J gene lost 2 bases, with 19 bases spanning the gap. Looked up from germline, CDR1 is WSHSY and CDR2 is SAAADI. The CDR3 coding sequence is TGCGCCAGCAGGGATGGACAGACCGGGTGGCAAGAGACCCAGTACTTC. Translation gives CASRDGQTGWQETQYF.

Points on this clone: The same CDR3 is also encoded by other DNA sequences in this sample. The CDR3 DNA is TGTGCCAGCAGTTTAGGACAGGGAGGTGGAAACACCATATATTTT. Protein product: CASSLGQGGGNTIYF. This chain connects TRBV2 to TRBJ1-3; 8 bases line up with TRBD1. CDR1 is SNHLY and CDR2 is FYNNEI in the germline V gene. Germline trimming cut 5 bases from V and 3 bases from J; bases unmatched to any gene: 6. The CDR3 runs to 15 residues. Based on the CDR3 plus reference TRBV2 and TRBJ1-3, the full variable domain is EPEVTQTPSHQVTQMGQEVILRCVPISNHLYFYWYRQILGQKVEFLVSFYNNEISEKSEIFDDQFSVERPDGSNFTLKIRSTKLEDSAMYFCASSLGQGGGNTIYFGEGSWLTVV.

This clone showed up just once. The chain combines TRBV10-3 with TRBJ2-3; 8 positions agree with TRBD1. The V segment lost 6 bases and the J segment 8 bases; nucleotides outside the gene matches: 13. The CDR3 length is 15 residues. Germline V gene lookup returns CDR1 ENHRY and CDR2 SYGVKD. CDR3: CAISPGTGPLGTQYF. The CDR3 nucleotides read TGTGCCATCAGCCCCGGGACAGGTCCCTTGGGTACGCAGTATTTT.

The chain couples TRBV7-8 to TRBJ2-1, with D hard to call. Germline loops: CDR1 SGHVS, CDR2 FQNEAQ. V was trimmed by 4 bases and J by 3 bases, leaving 13 bases between them. The length of the CDR3 is 15 residues. Here the CDR3 reads CASSSRPASYNEQFF. The CDR3 DNA is TGTGCCAGCAGCTCCCGCCCCGCCAGCTACAATGAGCAGTTCTTC.

This clone was seen only a few times. The rearrangement links TRBV3-1 (or the pseudogene TRBV3-2) to TRBJ2-7; TRBD1 might be the D (6 bases). The CDR3 is 18 amino acids. The V gene lost 4 bases and the J gene lost 2 bases, with 24 bases spanning the gap. Germline CDR1 LGHDT, CDR2 YNNKEL (reference sequence). This chain's CDR3 is CASSPGAGVAGVAYEQYF. The CDR3 DNA is TGTGCCAGCAGCCCAGGGGCTGGTGTGGCGGGTGTCGCCTACGAGCAGTACTTC.

This sequence joins TRBV3-1 (or the pseudogene TRBV3-2) and TRBJ2-1; TRBD2 agrees at 9 bases. The V segment lost 1 base and the J segment 15 bases; nucleotides outside the gene matches: 7. There are 13 residues in the CDR3. Germline CDR1 and CDR2: LGHDT and YNNKEL (reference sequence). CDR3 DNA: TGTGCCAGCAGCCAAGGGTCTAGCGGGGCAATGTTCTTC. Translation gives CASSQGSSGAMFF.